This TCR beta chain was recovered during a study of shared clonotypes between healthy human individuals. CDR3 length equals 16 residues. From germline, CDR1 is SNHLY and CDR2 FYNNEI. Trimming removed 6 bases from V and 1 base from J; junction bases left unmatched: 9. The assay ran at deep level. It was on ten immunoSEQ deep assay plates that unsorted PBMC DNA was sequenced. TCRdb keeps only in-frame clones here, not all; method: immunoSEQ multiplex PCR. The profile shows about half a million clones, roughly 80% of them singletons. Each of the donors was a healthy adult who was HIV-negative and had not had a recent acute infection or vaccination. This clone was counted once.

This rearrangement joins TRBV2 to TRBJ2-5; 9 bases are a match to TRBD2. The sample consisted of PBMCs. The source of this sequence is a woman aged 40-49 years in good health. Some clones in this sample may be carry-over from other donors' samples. This chain's CDR3 is CASRDSGGRFQETQYF. The DNA for the CDR3 is TGTGCCAGCAGGGACAGCGGGGGGCGCTTCCAAGAGACCCAGTACTTC.